Each of the 9 T cell receptor beta chains below was sequenced from the same sample in a study of a mutant IDH1 vaccine in newly diagnosed glioma. No antigen has been assigned to these receptors. Time point specified: week 23, last vaccination. A 20-mer mutant IDH1 peptide at 300 ug was injected subcutaneously with topical imiquimod. The method was immunoSEQ multiplex PCR; TCRdb's version includes in-frame clones alone and lacks a portion of them. The sample records tens of thousands of clones, 80% being singletons. This sample comprised PBMCs, obtained from a glioma patient whose treatment included an IDH1 peptide vaccine. Receptor source: a middle-aged man with glioma.

This clone was observed once. The chain combines TRBV27 with TRBJ2-7; the D call may be TRBD1 or TRBD2 (5 bases each). Trimming shortened V by 7 bases and J by 8 bases, and 15 bases separated the two germline ends. CDR1 MNHEY and CDR2 SMNVEV come from the germline V gene (reference sequence). This CDR3 has 12 residues. The CDR3: CASNGASTKQYF. The CDR3 coding sequence is TGTGCCAGCAACGGGGCAAGCACGAAGCAGTACTTC.

V and J are TRBV5-1 and TRBJ2-5, with 8 bases fitting TRBD1. Germline V gives CDR1 SGHRS, CDR2 YFSETQ. The CDR3 totals 16 residues. Trimming at V came to 1 base and at J to 1 base, leaving 6 bases not matched to a gene. The CDR3 DNA sequence: TGCGCCAGCAGCTTGCCGGCAGGGGGCTCCCAAGAGACCCAGTACTTC. Its translation: CASSLPAGGSQETQYF.

This clone came up once. The chain couples TRBV6-4 to TRBJ1-2, with D perhaps matching TRBD1 (5 bases). CDR3 size: 13 residues. Germline-derived CDR1 and CDR2 are MRHNA and SNTAGT. With 2 bases removed from V and 5 bases from J, the gap between germline ends came to 9 bases. For the CDR3, the DNA is TGTGCCAGCAGTGACGGCAGGGCATATGGCTACACCTTC. It codes for CASSDGRAYGYTF.

The chain carries TRBV4-1 and TRBJ1-4; D call uncertain. The CDR3 is made up of 16 amino acids. Trimming took off 1 base at V and 0 bases at J, with 9 bases between the two ends. The germline gives CDR1 MGHRA, CDR2 YSYEKL. The CDR3 protein is CASSQGAIATNEKLFF. The CDR3 DNA is TGCGCCAGCAGCCAAGGCGCGATTGCAACTAATGAAAAACTGTTTTTT.

V gene TRBV2 combines with J gene TRBJ1-3; D is uncertain. V was pared by 1 base and J by 2 bases, with 12 bases between. From germline, CDR1 is SNHLY and CDR2 FYNNEI. The CDR3 spans 16 residues. The DNA of the CDR3 is TGTGCCAGCAGTGAAGGCCCGGGGATGGCTGGAAACACCATATATTTT. Residues: CASSEGPGMAGNTIYF.

This chain connects TRBV5-1 to TRBJ1-6, with D possibly being TRBD1 (5 bases). In germline, CDR1 is SGHRS, CDR2 YFSETQ. Deletions cut 3 bases from V and 8 bases from J, with 18 bases between. This CDR3 contains 16 residues. The CDR3 spells CASSWTFGVGDSPLHF. The CDR3 DNA reads as TGCGCCAGCAGCTGGACGTTCGGGGTAGGGGATTCACCCCTCCACTTT.

The genes are TRBV6-1 and TRBJ1-5; D perhaps matches TRBD1 (5 bases). Trimming shortened V by 1 base and J by 5 bases, and 15 bases separated the two germline ends. CDR3 size: 16 residues. Germline V gene sequence: CDR1 MNHNS, CDR2 SASEGT. CDR3 loop: CASSEGVPWGDQPQHF. The CDR3 DNA is TGTGCCAGCAGTGAAGGGGTCCCATGGGGCGATCAGCCCCAGCATTTT.

The chain combines TRBV2 with TRBJ1-1; perhaps TRBD1 as D (6 bases). The CDR3 consists of 14 residues. V dropped 6 bases and J dropped 5 bases, with 16 bases sitting between them. CDR1 is SNHLY, CDR2 FYNNEI, per germline. This CDR3 is CASRDAGGRTEAFF. CDR3 DNA: TGTGCCAGCAGGGACGCGGGGGGCCGGACTGAAGCTTTCTTT.

In this sample, this clone turned up once. The genes are TRBV29-1 and TRBJ2-4; 7 nucleotides align to TRBD1. The CDR3 loop spans 12 amino acids. CDR1 and CDR2 (germline): SQVTM, ANQGSEA. The junction had 4 bases not matched to a gene; V was cut back by 4 bases and J by 7 bases. The CDR3 DNA reads TGCAGCGTTGTTTCCAGGGGGAACATTCAGTACTTC. This sequence encodes CSVVSRGNIQYF.